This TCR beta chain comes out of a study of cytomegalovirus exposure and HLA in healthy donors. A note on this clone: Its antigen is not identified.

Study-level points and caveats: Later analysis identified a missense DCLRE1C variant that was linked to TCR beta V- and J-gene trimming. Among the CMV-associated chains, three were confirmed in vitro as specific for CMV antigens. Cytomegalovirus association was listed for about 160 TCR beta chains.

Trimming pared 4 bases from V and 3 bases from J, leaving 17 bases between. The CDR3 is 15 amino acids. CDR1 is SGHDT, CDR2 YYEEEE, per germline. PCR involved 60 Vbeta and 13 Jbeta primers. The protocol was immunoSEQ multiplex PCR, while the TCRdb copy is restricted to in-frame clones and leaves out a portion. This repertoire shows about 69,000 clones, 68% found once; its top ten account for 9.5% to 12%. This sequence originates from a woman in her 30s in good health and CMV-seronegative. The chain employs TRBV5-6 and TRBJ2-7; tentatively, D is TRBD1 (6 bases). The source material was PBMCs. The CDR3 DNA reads TGTGCCAGCAGCCTCCTAGGACAGAATAGCTACGAGCAGTACTTC. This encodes CASSLLGQNSYEQYF.